These 2 T cell receptor beta chains share one sample of origin, sequenced in a study of T cell responses to AZD1222 COVID-19 vaccine. The repertoire was sequenced with immunoSEQ multiplex PCR; TCRdb's copy has only in-frame clones and lacks some. The data show 75,000 to 100,000 clones, around 86% seen once. The sequenced sample was peripheral blood, obtained on day 0 of AZD1222 vaccination. Source of these receptors: an adult in good health.

This sequence joins TRBV29-1 and TRBJ2-7, with 8 bases identical to TRBD1. Germline V lookup: CDR1 SQVTM, CDR2 ANQGSEA. This CDR3 has 12 residues. The junction had 4 bases not matched to a gene; V was cut back by 4 bases and J by 5 bases. The CDR3 DNA reads TGCAGCGTTGGGACAGGGTCCCACGAGCAGTACTTC. Translating gives CSVGTGSHEQYF.

This clone has a single count. J is TRBJ1-3 and V is TRBV21-1. TRBV21-1 represents a pseudogene. The CDR3 length is 14 residues. DNA for the CDR3: TGTGCCAGCAGCAAAGTAAGGGAGGGAAACACCATATATTTT. This encodes CASSKVREGNTIYF.